These 18 T cell receptor beta chains originate from one sample sequenced in a study of CD8+ T cells in alopecia areata. Treatment in this sample: oral pan-JAK inhibitor, 5-10 mg twice daily. cDNA prepared by RNA extraction and subsequent reverse transcription served as the template for sequencing. TCRdb's table, derived via immunoSEQ multiplex PCR, lists solely in-frame clones and lacks some. Of 200,000 to 250,000 clones listed, more than 45% are singletons. Sequenced here: CD4+ T cells sorted from blood, sampled at week 4, from a patient treated with tofacitinib. The receptors were sampled from a human donor with alopecia areata.

This chain connects TRBV9 to TRBJ1-6, with D perhaps matching TRBD1 (6 bases). With 5 bases removed from V and 8 bases from J, the gap between germline ends came to 17 bases. This CDR3 is 15 amino acids long. The V gene's germline CDR1 is SGDLS and CDR2 YYNGEE. The CDR3 coding sequence is TGTGCCAGCAGTGTACAGGGTATTTGGGATTCACCCCTCCACTTT. Translating it yields CASSVQGIWDSPLHF.

The DNA of the CDR3 is TGTGCCTGGAACCTCGACAGGGGCCATGGCTACACCTTC. Translated: CAWNLDRGHGYTF. The chain employs TRBV30 and TRBJ1-2, with 8 bases identical to TRBD1. Germline-derived CDR1 and CDR2 are GTSNPN and SVGIG (reference sequence). The V and J ends lost 4 bases and 6 bases, in that order; junction bases with no gene match: 7. This CDR3 contains 13 residues.

This clone was seen a few times. The J gene is TRBJ2-3, the V gene TRBV7-6; tentative D call: TRBD2 (5 bases). In germline, CDR1 is SGHVS, CDR2 FNYEAQ. This CDR3 contains 15 residues. Trimming removed 0 bases at V and 0 bases at J, with 7 bases between. CDR3 in amino acids: CASSLAGSSTDTQYF. CDR3 coding DNA: TGTGCCAGCAGCTTAGCAGGGAGTAGCACAGATACGCAGTATTTT.

This clone was recorded many times. V and J are TRBV7-6 and TRBJ2-1; 10 bases fit TRBD2. The V gene's germline CDR1 is SGHVS and CDR2 FNYEAQ. The CDR3 totals 16 residues. V was clipped by 2 bases and J by 6 bases; unmatched bases: 7. The CDR3 region is CASSLSSGGGVNEQFF. DNA of the CDR3: TGTGCCAGCAGCTTATCCAGCGGGGGGGGTGTCAATGAGCAGTTCTTC.

The genes are TRBV29-1 and TRBJ2-4, with 9 bases lining up with TRBD1. The V gene end was trimmed by 2 bases and the J gene end by 5 bases; junction bases not matched to a gene: 4. CDR1 and CDR2 (germline): SQVTM, ANQGSEA. The CDR3 has 14 residues. CDR3 loop: CSVESGQGQNIQYF. DNA for the CDR3: TGCAGCGTTGAAAGCGGACAGGGGCAAAACATTCAGTACTTC.

The V call is TRBV27, the J call TRBJ1-2; 7 positions match TRBD1. J was trimmed by 8 bases and V by 2 bases; bases with no gene match: 14. The CDR3 sequence is 16 residues long. The germline CDR1 and CDR2 sequences are MNHEY and SMNVEV (reference sequence). DNA of the CDR3: TGTGCCAGCAGTTTAGACCCGGGACAGTTAATTTTCGGCTACACCTTC. This codes for CASSLDPGQLIFGYTF.

The chain is built from TRBV4-3 and TRBJ2-2; 7 bases are shared with TRBD2. CDR3 length equals 15 residues. V shed 5 bases, J shed 3 bases, and the junction held 6 bases outside the gene matches. Germline V gene data show CDR1 as LGHNA and CDR2 as YSLEER. DNA of the CDR3: TGCGCCAGCAGCTGGGGAGGGGCCGACACCGGGGAGCTGTTTTTT. As protein: CASSWGGADTGELFF.

This chain connects TRBV5-1 to TRBJ1-3; the D is unclear. V gave up 3 bases and J gave up 7 bases, with 20 bases separating them. This CDR3 region has 16 residues. Germline V lookup: CDR1 SGHRS, CDR2 YFSETQ. The CDR3 bases are TGCGCCAGCAGCTGGGGAGTAAGGTCGGCCGTGAACACCATATATTTT. Translated, it gives CASSWGVRSAVNTIYF.

The J gene is TRBJ1-2, the V gene TRBV7-2; a possible D gene is TRBD1 (6 bases). Trimming took off 5 bases at V and 6 bases at J, with 25 bases between the two ends. CDR1 SGHTA and CDR2 FQGNSA come from the germline V gene. The CDR3 has 17 residues. The CDR3 sequence is CASSRRATGGVKNGYTF. DNA of the CDR3: TGTGCCAGCAGCCGGCGCGCGACAGGCGGCGTAAAGAATGGCTACACCTTC.

V usage is TRBV29-1 and J usage is TRBJ2-3; TRBD1 matches 7 bases. The CDR3 loop spans 14 amino acids. V gave up 8 bases and J gave up 1 base; unmatched junction bases: 9. Looked up from germline, CDR1 is SQVTM and CDR2 is ANQGSEA. The CDR3 here is CSLGQVGGTDTQYF. For the CDR3, the DNA is TGCAGCCTAGGACAGGTTGGCGGCACAGATACGCAGTATTTT.

This chain connects TRBV7-2 to TRBJ2-2; 10 nucleotides agree with TRBD2. CDR1 SGHTA and CDR2 FQGNSA come from the germline V gene. V gave up 3 bases and J gave up 3 bases; unmatched junction bases: 1. CDR3 length equals 15 residues. This chain's CDR3 is CASSFGTSDTGELFF. CDR3 in DNA: TGTGCCAGCAGCTTCGGGACTAGCGACACCGGGGAGCTGTTTTTT. The full variable domain, its missing parts supplied by reference TRBV7-2 and TRBJ2-2, is GAGVSQSPSNKVTEKGKDVELRCDPISGHTALYWYRQSLGQGLEFLIYFQGNSAPDKSGLPSDRFSAERTGGSVSTLTIQRTQQEDSAVYLCASSFGTSDTGELFFGEGSRLTVL.

The chain carries TRBV5-6 and TRBJ1-6; TRBD1 is a possible D gene (5 bases). Trimming shortened V by 0 bases and J by 5 bases, and 12 bases separated the two germline ends. The CDR3 runs 16 residues. CDR1 SGHDT and CDR2 YYEEEE come from the germline V gene. CDR3 sequence (DNA): TGTGCCAGCAGCTTGGCGTACGGGGGTAATAATTCACCCCTCCACTTT. Amino acid sequence: CASSLAYGGNNSPLHF.

This clone was seen more than once but under ten times. The V and J genes are TRBV7-2 and TRBJ2-1; D is unclear. This CDR3 is 16 amino acids long. Trimming took 4 bases from V and 6 from J, leaving 19 bases between them. CDR1 and CDR2 (germline): SGHTA, FQGNSA. The CDR3 nucleotides are TGTGCCAGCAGCTCCCGCCTGCGCACTATCGGCAATGAGCAGTTCTTC. Encoded protein: CASSSRLRTIGNEQFF.

The chain recombines TRBV7-2 with TRBJ2-6; unclear D gene. This CDR3 has 14 amino acids. Germline-derived CDR1 and CDR2 are SGHTA and FQGNSA. V was trimmed by 6 bases and J by 3 bases, leaving 9 bases between them. CDR3 region: CASSPNGGANVLTF. CDR3 DNA sequence: TGTGCCAGCAGTCCGAACGGTGGGGCCAACGTCCTGACTTTC.

The chain links TRBV29-1 to TRBJ1-1, with D tentatively TRBD1 (5 bases). This CDR3 is 12 amino acids long. The germline gives CDR1 SQVTM, CDR2 ANQGSEA. Trimming took off 4 bases at V and 7 bases at J, with 13 bases between the two ends. CDR3 DNA sequence: TGCAGCGTTGTTGGCAGGGAATTTGAAGCTTTCTTT. Its translation is CSVVGREFEAFF.

This sequence joins TRBV9 and TRBJ2-7; D remains unclear. The CDR3 contains 14 residues. The germline V and J ends were trimmed by 0 bases and 0 bases, with 7 bases remaining between them. The germline gives CDR1 SGDLS, CDR2 YYNGEE. The CDR3 loop reads CASSVDGSSYEQYF. CDR3 DNA: TGTGCCAGCAGCGTAGACGGCAGCTCCTACGAGCAGTACTTC.

The chain uses TRBV30 and TRBJ1-2; D is unresolved. The V end lost 2 bases, the J end lost 6 bases, and 22 bases lay between the germline ends. Germline CDR1 and CDR2: GTSNPN and SVGIG (reference sequence). This CDR3 is 16 amino acids long. This CDR3 is CAWSKRSAPSGDGYTF. CDR3 sequence (DNA): TGTGCCTGGAGTAAAAGATCCGCCCCGTCGGGCGATGGCTACACCTTC.

This clone was seen only once. The chain employs TRBV5-1 and TRBJ2-5; D uncertain. This CDR3 is 14 amino acids long. Germline lookup yields CDR1 SGHRS and CDR2 YFSETQ. The V end lost 4 bases, the J end lost 5 bases, and 15 bases lay between the germline ends. The DNA of the CDR3 is TGCGCCAGCAGCGAAGGAAGCGTAATGGAGACCCAGTACTTC. Translation: CASSEGSVMETQYF.